This entry lists 9 T cell receptor beta chains sequenced from one sample in a study of control samples from healthy donors and cancer patients. Profiled with immunoSEQ multiplex PCR; TCRdb holds only in-frame clones, not every one. The sample records tens of thousands of clones, roughly 90% being singletons. The sequenced material came from PBMCs. Receptors originate from a woman aged 55-70 years with head and neck cancer.

The chain joins TRBV18 to TRBJ1-6, with D unclear. The CDR3 contains 13 residues. Trimming cost V 3 bases and J 8 bases, with 8 bases left between them. CDR1 is KGHSH and CDR2 is LQKENI in the germline V gene. CDR3: CASSPQSDSPLHF. Here the CDR3 DNA reads TGTGCCAGCTCACCGCAGTCCGATTCACCCCTCCACTTT.

The table lists this clone with a few counts. This chain connects TRBV14 to TRBJ1-2; 9 positions agree with TRBD1. CDR1 SGHDN and CDR2 FVKESK come from the germline V gene. This CDR3 has 18 residues. Trimming removed 1 base from V and 7 bases from J; junction bases left unmatched: 16. CDR3 region: CASSQGPGTGLKYSGYTF. CDR3 nucleotide sequence: TGTGCCAGCAGCCAAGGTCCCGGGACAGGGTTAAAGTACTCTGGCTACACCTTC. Based on the CDR3 plus reference TRBV14 and TRBJ1-2, the full variable domain is EAGVTQFPSHSVIEKGQTVTLRCDPISGHDNLYWYRRVMGKEIKFLLHFVKESKQDESGMPNNRFLAERTGGTYSTLKVQPAELEDSGVYFCASSQGPGTGLKYSGYTFGSGTRLTVV.

This chain uses TRBV18 with TRBJ1-2; D is unresolved. Trimming stripped 2 bases from V and 1 base from J, with 5 bases between. The CDR3 totals 13 residues. Germline CDR1 reads KGHSH; CDR2 reads LQKENI. The CDR3 nucleotides are TGTGCCAGCTCACCAGCAGATAACTATGGCTACACCTTC. Protein sequence: CASSPADNYGYTF.

The chain carries TRBV7-6 and TRBJ1-1; TRBD1 aligns across 10 bases. Per germline, CDR1 SGHVS and CDR2 FNYEAQ. This CDR3 comprises 19 residues. J gave up 5 bases and V 0 bases, and 15 bases lay outside the gene matches. The CDR3 DNA sequence: TGTGCCAGCAGCTTAGCGGGAGCGACAGGGGGCAGAGGGAGGACTGAAGCTTTCTTT. This codes for CASSLAGATGGRGRTEAFF.

The chain couples TRBV19 to TRBJ2-6; D is uncertain. The germline CDR1 and CDR2 sequences are LNHDA and SQIVND (reference sequence). The V and J ends lost 2 bases and 4 bases respectively, with 9 bases between them. CDR3 size: 15 residues. Here the CDR3 DNA reads TGTGCCAGTAGTATACAAACCCCCGGGGCCAACGTCCTGACTTTC. It is translated as CASSIQTPGANVLTF.

This sequence joins TRBV18 and TRBJ2-5, with 7 bases that match TRBD2. CDR1 is KGHSH and CDR2 is LQKENI in the germline V gene. This CDR3 has 16 amino acids. V trimming: 8 bases; J trimming: 3 bases; junction bases outside the gene matches: 15. The CDR3 loop reads CASARDGTKREETQYF. The CDR3 nucleotides are TGTGCCAGCGCCAGGGACGGGACTAAGAGGGAAGAGACCCAGTACTTC. Full variable domain (missing parts from reference TRBV18 and TRBJ2-5): NAGVMQNPRHLVRRRGQEARLRCSPMKGHSHVYWYRQLPEEGLKFMVYLQKENIIDESGMPKERFSAEFPKEGPSILRIQQVVRGDSAAYFCASARDGTKREETQYFGPGTRLLVL.

This clone was detected only once. The V gene is TRBV30, the J gene TRBJ2-3; perhaps TRBD1 as D (5 bases). The germline V and J ends were trimmed by 1 base and 0 bases, with 8 bases remaining between them. CDR1 is GTSNPN, CDR2 SVGIG, per germline (reference sequence). This CDR3 is 14 amino acids long. CDR3 residues: CAWSGTSSTDTQYF. Here the CDR3 DNA reads TGTGCCTGGAGTGGGACATCTAGCACAGATACGCAGTATTTT. The complete variable domain, with remaining parts taken from reference TRBV30 and TRBJ2-3, reads SQTIHQWPATLVQPVGSPLSLECTVEGTSNPNLYWYRQAAGRGLQLLFYSVGIGQISSEVPQNLSASRPQDRQFILSSKKLLLSDSGFYLCAWSGTSSTDTQYFGPGTRLTVL.

The genes are TRBV5-1 and TRBJ2-7; 9 bases match TRBD2. Germline V gene lookup returns CDR1 SGHRS and CDR2 YFSETQ. The CDR3 length is 14 residues. V lost 4 bases, J lost 5 bases, and 7 bases stayed unmatched. This CDR3 is CASSPEGLAHEQYF. The CDR3, as DNA: TGCGCCAGCAGCCCCGAGGGACTAGCCCACGAGCAGTACTTC.

This chain links TRBV5-1 with TRBJ2-1, with D possibly matching TRBD1 (6 bases). The CDR3 runs 14 residues. Trimming removed 2 bases at V and 6 bases at J, with 12 bases between. The V gene's germline CDR1 is SGHRS and CDR2 YFSETQ. In nucleotides, the CDR3 is TGCGCCAGCAGCTTACCTACAGGGCTCAATGAGCAGTTCTTC. Amino acids: CASSLPTGLNEQFF.